This section outlines one T cell receptor (beta chain) sequence together with its context. Using a J-beta primer mix together with a sample-barcoded 5' primer, a second PCR was run for roughly 7 to 11 cycles. TCRdb called the 5' RACE reads again in MiXCR, with one record for every CDR3 protein. The sample contains about 1.6 million distinct CDR3 sequences, almost 35% of which appear only once. These data belong to a study of blood T cells in healthy people across ages. This CDR3 is built from 15 residues. From germline, CDR1 is SGHNT and CDR2 YENEEA. With 1 base removed from V and 1 base from J, the gap between germline ends came to 7 bases.

V is TRBV11-3 and J is TRBJ2-2; weak D call: TRBD1 (6 bases). The TCR was taken from a woman aged 25 to 45 in good health. Sequenced material: blood. The CDR3 coding sequence is TGTGCCAGCAGCTTAGGGGACAAGAACACCGGGGAGCTGTTTTTT. This sequence encodes CASSLGDKNTGELFF.